This TCR beta chain was recorded in a study of blood T cell repertoires in COVID-19. Whole-study context: Acute and convalescent COVID-19 specimens originated in the United States, Italy and Spain. PBMCs, B-cell-depleted T cells, or T cells provided the cDNA or gDNA that made up the material.

Participants had their cohort set by participant-reported clinical history. Per the authors' pipeline: Estimation of nucleated cell counts was performed using reference gene primer amplification. The method was immunoSEQ multiplex PCR; TCRdb's version includes in-frame clones alone and lacks a portion of them. Clone size and the V and J calls come from that table; the DNA yielded D and trimming. The data contain some 220,000 clones, 80% to 90% of them singletons. The CDR3 has 13 amino acids. Germline V gives CDR1 SEHNR, CDR2 FQNEAQ (reference sequence). The V end lost 3 bases, the J end lost 5 bases, and 10 bases lay between the germline ends.

The sequenced sample was PBMCs or T cells enriched from blood (not recorded which). The TCR was taken from a woman aged 35 to 49 with acute COVID-19. The chain joins TRBV7-9 to TRBJ1-1; D gene uncertain. This chain's CDR3 is CASSFEGLTEAFF. The CDR3 region has the DNA TGTGCCAGCAGCTTTGAGGGCTTGACTGAAGCTTTCTTT.